This TCR beta chain was documented in a study of blood T cell repertoires in COVID-19. At the level of the study: Sites in the United States, Italy and Spain provided acute and convalescent COVID-19 samples. From T cells, B-cell-depleted T cells, or PBMCs came the material, which was cDNA or gDNA.

The germline gives CDR1 SGHDN, CDR2 FVKESK. V gave up 3 bases and J gave up 0 bases, with 14 bases separating them. This CDR3 spans 17 amino acids. Clones were sequenced by immunoSEQ multiplex PCR, and TCRdb holds only the in-frame ones, with some missing. Of about 280,000 clones listed, approximately 83% were seen once; the top ten hold 2.1%. The chain joins TRBV14 to TRBJ1-4; weak D call: TRBD1 (6 bases). This TCR was recovered from a woman aged 25-40 years who had recovered from COVID-19. The sequenced material came from peripheral blood. For the CDR3, the DNA is TGTGCCAGCAGCCACCCCGGAGAGGGGGCAACTAATGAAAAACTGTTTTTT. Its protein product is CASSHPGEGATNEKLFF.